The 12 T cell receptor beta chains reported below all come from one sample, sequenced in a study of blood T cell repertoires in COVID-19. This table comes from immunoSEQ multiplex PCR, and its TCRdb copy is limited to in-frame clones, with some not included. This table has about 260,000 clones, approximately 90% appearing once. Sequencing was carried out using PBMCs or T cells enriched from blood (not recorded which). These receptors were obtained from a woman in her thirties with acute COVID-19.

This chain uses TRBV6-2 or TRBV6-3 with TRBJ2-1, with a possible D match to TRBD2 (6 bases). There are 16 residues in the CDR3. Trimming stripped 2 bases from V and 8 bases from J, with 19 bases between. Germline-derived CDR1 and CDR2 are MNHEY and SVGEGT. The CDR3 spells CASSYRGTGEIDEQFF. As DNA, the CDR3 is TGTGCCAGCAGTTACCGGGGGACGGGAGAGATCGATGAGCAGTTCTTC.

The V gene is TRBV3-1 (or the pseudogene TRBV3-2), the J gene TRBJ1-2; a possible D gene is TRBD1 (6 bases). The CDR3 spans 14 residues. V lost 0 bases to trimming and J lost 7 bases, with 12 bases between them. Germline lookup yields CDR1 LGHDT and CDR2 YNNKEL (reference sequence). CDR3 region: CASSQDWGPAGYTF. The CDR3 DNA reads TGTGCCAGCAGCCAAGACTGGGGGCCGGCTGGCTACACCTTC.

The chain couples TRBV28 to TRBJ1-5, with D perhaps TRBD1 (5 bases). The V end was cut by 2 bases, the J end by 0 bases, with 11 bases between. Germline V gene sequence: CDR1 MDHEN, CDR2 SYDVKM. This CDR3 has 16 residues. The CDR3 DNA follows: TGTGCCAGCAGTTTAGTGGGGGGAGGTAGCAATCAGCCCCAGCATTTT. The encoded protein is CASSLVGGGSNQPQHF.

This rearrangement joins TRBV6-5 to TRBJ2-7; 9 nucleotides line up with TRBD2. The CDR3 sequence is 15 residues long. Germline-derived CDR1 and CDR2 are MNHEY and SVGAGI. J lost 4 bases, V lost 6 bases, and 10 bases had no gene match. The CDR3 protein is CASSSVAGVGYEQYF. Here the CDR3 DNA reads TGTGCCAGCAGCAGCGTAGCGGGAGTGGGTTACGAGCAGTACTTC.

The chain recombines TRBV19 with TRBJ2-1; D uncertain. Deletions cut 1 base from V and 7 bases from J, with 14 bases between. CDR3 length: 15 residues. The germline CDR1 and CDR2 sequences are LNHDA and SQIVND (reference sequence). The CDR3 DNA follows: TGTGCCAGTAGTATAGGGAGACCAAGAACAAATGAGCAGTTCTTC. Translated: CASSIGRPRTNEQFF.

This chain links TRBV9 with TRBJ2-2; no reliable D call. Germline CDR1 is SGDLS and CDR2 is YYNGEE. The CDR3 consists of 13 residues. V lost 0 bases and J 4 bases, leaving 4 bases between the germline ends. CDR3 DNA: TGTGCCAGCAGCGTAGGCGTCACCGGGGAGCTGTTTTTT. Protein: CASSVGVTGELFF.

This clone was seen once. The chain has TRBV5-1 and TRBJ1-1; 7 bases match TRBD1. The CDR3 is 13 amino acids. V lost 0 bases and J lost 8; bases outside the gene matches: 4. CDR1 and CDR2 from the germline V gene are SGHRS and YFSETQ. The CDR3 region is CASSLEGQQEAFF. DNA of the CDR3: TGCGCCAGCAGCTTGGAGGGACAGCAAGAAGCTTTCTTT.

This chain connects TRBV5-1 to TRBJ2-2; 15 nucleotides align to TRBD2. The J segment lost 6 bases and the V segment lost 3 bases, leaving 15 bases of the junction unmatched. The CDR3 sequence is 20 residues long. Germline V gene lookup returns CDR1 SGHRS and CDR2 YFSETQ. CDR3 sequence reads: CASSWGPGTSGRPLAGELFF. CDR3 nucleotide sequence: TGCGCCAGCAGCTGGGGTCCCGGGACTAGCGGGAGGCCACTTGCCGGGGAGCTGTTTTTT. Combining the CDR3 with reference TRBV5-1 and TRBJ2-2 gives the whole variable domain KAGVTQTPRYLIKTRGQQVTLSCSPISGHRSVSWYQQTPGQGLQFLFEYFSETQRNKGNFPGRFSGRQFSNSRSEMNVSTLELGDSALYLCASSWGPGTSGRPLAGELFFGEGSRLTVL.

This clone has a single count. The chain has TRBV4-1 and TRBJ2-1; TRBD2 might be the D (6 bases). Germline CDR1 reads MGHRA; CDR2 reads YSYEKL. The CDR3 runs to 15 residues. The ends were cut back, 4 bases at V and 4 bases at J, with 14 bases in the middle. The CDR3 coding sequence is TGCGCCAGCAGCCCCTATAGCGGACAATACAATGAGCAGTTCTTC. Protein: CASSPYSGQYNEQFF.

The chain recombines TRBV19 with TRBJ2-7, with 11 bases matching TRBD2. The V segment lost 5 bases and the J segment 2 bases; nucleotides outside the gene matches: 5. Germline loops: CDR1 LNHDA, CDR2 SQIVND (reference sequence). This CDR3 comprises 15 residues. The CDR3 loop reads CASSPGLAGTYEQYF. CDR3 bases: TGTGCCAGTAGTCCCGGACTAGCGGGCACCTACGAGCAGTACTTC. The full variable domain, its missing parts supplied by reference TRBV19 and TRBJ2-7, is DGGITQSPKYLFRKEGQNVTLSCEQNLNHDAMYWYRQDPGQGLRLIYYSQIVNDFQKGDIAEGYSVSREKKESFPLTVTSAQKNPTAFYLCASSPGLAGTYEQYFGPGTRLTVT.

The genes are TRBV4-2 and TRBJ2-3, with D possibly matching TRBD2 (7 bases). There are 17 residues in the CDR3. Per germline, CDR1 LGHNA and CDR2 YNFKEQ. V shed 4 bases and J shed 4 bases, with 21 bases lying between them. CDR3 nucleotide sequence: TGTGCCAGCAGCCCTAGGGGGGCGGGAGTTACCCCAGATACGCAGTATTTT. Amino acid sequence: CASSPRGAGVTPDTQYF.

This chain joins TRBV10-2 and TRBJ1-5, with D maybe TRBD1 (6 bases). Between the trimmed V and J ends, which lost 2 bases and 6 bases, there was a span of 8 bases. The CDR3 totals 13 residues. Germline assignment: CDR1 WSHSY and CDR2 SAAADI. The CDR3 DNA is TGCGCCAGCAGTGAGAGCAGGGGTCAGCCCCAGCATTTT. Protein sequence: CASSESRGQPQHF.